These T cell receptor beta chains were read from a single sample in a study of blood T cell repertoires in COVID-19. Data came from immunoSEQ multiplex PCR; TCRdb stores just in-frame clones and leaves some out. The sample lists approximately 330,000 clones, 90% seen once, with 1% in the top ten. The sample consisted of peripheral blood. These receptors were collected from a middle-aged woman with COVID-19, enrolled during active disease. Each CDR3 is given with its conserved first and last residue. The order of the fields is J gene, D gene, clone size, V gene, CDR3 DNA, CDR3 protein. D genes are given only for firm matches. Only some rows state a clone size, as once, few, many or a class for expanded clones.

j_gene: TRBJ2-7
d_gene: TRBD2
abundance: -
v_gene: TRBV10-3
CDR3nt: TGTGCCATCAGTGTCGAGGGGAGGGAGTACGAGCAGTACTTC
CDR3aa: CAISVEGREYEQYF

j_gene: TRBJ2-5
d_gene: TRBD2
abundance: -
v_gene: TRBV4-2
CDR3nt: TGTGCCAGCAGCCAAGGAACTAGCGGGATTGAGACCCAGTACTTC
CDR3aa: CASSQGTSGIETQYF

j_gene: TRBJ1-3
d_gene: TRBD1
abundance: -
v_gene: TRBV29-1
CDR3nt: TGCAGCGTTGCGTCGGACAGGGGATATTCGGGAAACACCATATATTTT
CDR3aa: CSVASDRGYSGNTIYF

j_gene: TRBJ2-3
d_gene: TRBD2
abundance: -
v_gene: TRBV6-2/TRBV6-3
CDR3nt: TGTGCCAGCAGTTATGACTTTCTAGCGGGGGAGGCCACAGATACGCAGTATTTT
CDR3aa: CASSYDFLAGEATDTQYF

j_gene: TRBJ2-5
d_gene: TRBD2
abundance: -
v_gene: TRBV6-2/TRBV6-3
CDR3nt: TGTGCCAGCAGTTACCTTGGACTAGCGGGATTCCAAGAGACCCAGTACTTC
CDR3aa: CASSYLGLAGFQETQYF

j_gene: TRBJ2-3
d_gene: -
abundance: -
v_gene: TRBV3-1/TRBV3-2
CDR3nt: TGTGCCAGCAGCCCGCCCAGGGGCGCAGCCAAGGGCACAGATACGCAGTATTTT
CDR3aa: CASSPPRGAAKGTDTQYF

j_gene: TRBJ2-2
d_gene: -
abundance: -
v_gene: TRBV28
CDR3nt: TGTGCCAGCAGTACCTCGGTCGCGAACACCGGGGAGCTGTTTTTT
CDR3aa: CASSTSVANTGELFF

j_gene: TRBJ1-5
d_gene: -
abundance: once
v_gene: TRBV28
CDR3nt: TGTGCCAGCAGTTTAACCGGGATTAGCAATCAGCCCCAGCATTTT
CDR3aa: CASSLTGISNQPQHF

j_gene: TRBJ1-1
d_gene: TRBD1
abundance: -
v_gene: TRBV7-2
CDR3nt: TGTGCCAGCAGCTTAGCCGACAGGGTGGGGAGGAACACTGAAGCTTTCTTT
CDR3aa: CASSLADRVGRNTEAFF

j_gene: TRBJ2-2
d_gene: -
abundance: -
v_gene: TRBV28
CDR3nt: TGTGCCAGCAGTCTCCACATGGGGCGGGGGGAGCTGTTTTTT
CDR3aa: CASSLHMGRGELFF

j_gene: TRBJ2-2
d_gene: TRBD2
abundance: -
v_gene: TRBV7-8
CDR3nt: TGTGCCAGCAGCAAAACCGGGGGGATAAACACCGGGGAGCTGTTTTTT
CDR3aa: CASSKTGGINTGELFF

j_gene: TRBJ1-2
d_gene: TRBD1
abundance: -
v_gene: TRBV19
CDR3nt: TGTGCCAGTAGTTCGACAGGGCCCTACCTCTATGGCTACACCTTC
CDR3aa: CASSSTGPYLYGYTF

j_gene: TRBJ2-6
d_gene: -
abundance: -
v_gene: TRBV5-1
CDR3nt: TGCGCCAGCAGCTTGAGTGGGGACTCCGGGGCCAACGTCCTGACTTTC
CDR3aa: CASSLSGDSGANVLTF

j_gene: TRBJ1-2
d_gene: TRBD1
abundance: once
v_gene: TRBV12-3/TRBV12-4
CDR3nt: TGTGCCAGCAGTTTCAACAGGGGGGTCGGCTACACCTTC
CDR3aa: CASSFNRGVGYTF

j_gene: TRBJ1-6
d_gene: -
abundance: -
v_gene: TRBV28
CDR3nt: TGTGCCAGCAGTTATAGGGGGTCCTCGGGTCCCCTCCACTTT
CDR3aa: CASSYRGSSGPLHF

j_gene: TRBJ2-7
d_gene: TRBD2
abundance: -
v_gene: TRBV6-5
CDR3nt: TGTGCCAGCAGTTACGGCCTAGCGGGGAACTACGAGCAGTACTTC
CDR3aa: CASSYGLAGNYEQYF

j_gene: TRBJ2-5
d_gene: -
abundance: -
v_gene: TRBV7-2
CDR3nt: TGTGCCAGCAGCTTCCTCGGGCAAGAGACCCAGTACTTC
CDR3aa: CASSFLGQETQYF

j_gene: TRBJ2-7
d_gene: TRBD1
abundance: -
v_gene: TRBV9
CDR3nt: TGTGCCAGCAGCGCGACACCCGGGACAGGCTCCTACGAGCAGTACTTC
CDR3aa: CASSATPGTGSYEQYF

j_gene: TRBJ1-5
d_gene: -
abundance: -
v_gene: TRBV5-4
CDR3nt: TGTGCCAGCAGCTTGAGTTCGGGACAGCCCCAGCATTTT
CDR3aa: CASSLSSGQPQHF

j_gene: TRBJ2-5
d_gene: -
abundance: few
v_gene: TRBV25-1
CDR3nt: TGTGCCAGCAGTGACAGGGGCGGCCTCAAGACCCAGTACTTC
CDR3aa: CASSDRGGLKTQYF

j_gene: TRBJ1-3
d_gene: -
abundance: -
v_gene: TRBV7-3
CDR3nt: TGTGCCAGCAGCCTCTCGACAGACTCTGGAAACACCATATATTTT
CDR3aa: CASSLSTDSGNTIYF

j_gene: TRBJ2-6
d_gene: -
abundance: -
v_gene: TRBV3-1/TRBV3-2
CDR3nt: TGTGCCAGCAGCGTACCTCGGACAAGAGGGGCCAACGTCCTGACTTTC
CDR3aa: CASSVPRTRGANVLTF

j_gene: TRBJ2-7
d_gene: -
abundance: -
v_gene: TRBV19
CDR3nt: TGTGCCAGTAGTGCCATGACAGCCTACGAGCAGTACTTC
CDR3aa: CASSAMTAYEQYF

j_gene: TRBJ2-5
d_gene: -
abundance: -
v_gene: TRBV12-5
CDR3nt: TGTGCTAGTGGTTTACGCCCCCTCGTCTCCCTCGAGGAGACCCAGTACTTC
CDR3aa: CASGLRPLVSLEETQYF

j_gene: TRBJ2-2
d_gene: -
abundance: -
v_gene: TRBV27
CDR3nt: TGTGCCAGCAGTTTATTCGGAGGCAGGTCTGTCGCGAACACCGGGGAGCTGTTTTTT
CDR3aa: CASSLFGGRSVANTGELFF

j_gene: TRBJ2-1
d_gene: -
abundance: -
v_gene: TRBV18
CDR3nt: TGTGCCAGCTCACCACTCCGGGACACCTACAATGAGCAGTTCTTC
CDR3aa: CASSPLRDTYNEQFF

j_gene: TRBJ2-7
d_gene: TRBD1
abundance: once
v_gene: TRBV5-6
CDR3nt: TGTGCCAGCAAGATGAACCCCGGGACAGGCTCCTACGAGCAGTACTTC
CDR3aa: CASKMNPGTGSYEQYF

j_gene: TRBJ1-6
d_gene: -
abundance: -
v_gene: TRBV28
CDR3nt: TGTGCCAGCACCCTCGTGGGGAGGGTTGAGTCACCCCTCCACTTT
CDR3aa: CASTLVGRVESPLHF

j_gene: TRBJ2-6
d_gene: -
abundance: -
v_gene: TRBV10-3
CDR3nt: TGTGCCATCAGTGAGCCTATCTCTGGGGCCAACGTCCTGACTTTC
CDR3aa: CAISEPISGANVLTF

j_gene: TRBJ2-7
d_gene: TRBD2
abundance: -
v_gene: TRBV27
CDR3nt: TGTGCCAGCAGTGTATTCTGGACTAGCGGGGGGGTCTACGAGCAGTACTTC
CDR3aa: CASSVFWTSGGVYEQYF

j_gene: TRBJ1-2
d_gene: -
abundance: -
v_gene: TRBV27
CDR3nt: TGTGCCAGCAGTTTAACCCCGAGAGGGAACTATGGCTACACCTTC
CDR3aa: CASSLTPRGNYGYTF

j_gene: TRBJ1-1
d_gene: -
abundance: -
v_gene: TRBV3-1/TRBV3-2
CDR3nt: TGTGCCAGCAGCCATATAGGCAGGGTGGGATACACTGAAGCTTTCTTT
CDR3aa: CASSHIGRVGYTEAFF

j_gene: TRBJ1-1
d_gene: TRBD1
abundance: -
v_gene: TRBV5-6
CDR3nt: TGTGCCAGCAGCTCCGACAGGGACACTGAAGCTTTCTTT
CDR3aa: CASSSDRDTEAFF

j_gene: TRBJ2-1
d_gene: -
abundance: -
v_gene: TRBV7-9
CDR3nt: TGTGCCAGCAGCTTGCTGGCGGGCGGAGACAATGAGCAGTTCTTC
CDR3aa: CASSLLAGGDNEQFF

j_gene: TRBJ2-7
d_gene: TRBD1
abundance: -
v_gene: TRBV4-1
CDR3nt: TGCGCCAGCAGCCAGAATCAGGGGGCTAGTGTCTACGAGCAGTACTTC
CDR3aa: CASSQNQGASVYEQYF

j_gene: TRBJ1-6
d_gene: -
abundance: few
v_gene: TRBV9
CDR3nt: TGTGCCAGCAGCGTAGGGGGCGCAGGGGATTCACCCCTCCACTTT
CDR3aa: CASSVGGAGDSPLHF

j_gene: TRBJ2-2
d_gene: -
abundance: -
v_gene: TRBV9
CDR3nt: TGTGCCAGCGGCCGATTTTTGGGGGCTGACACCGGGGAGCTGTTTTTT
CDR3aa: CASGRFLGADTGELFF

j_gene: TRBJ2-4
d_gene: -
abundance: -
v_gene: TRBV9
CDR3nt: TGTGCCAGCAGCTCCGCCCCCGGACAGTCCCCCCAGTACTTC
CDR3aa: CASSSAPGQSPQYF

j_gene: TRBJ2-7
d_gene: -
abundance: -
v_gene: TRBV6-5
CDR3nt: TGTGCCAGCAGTTCCAGGTCCGCCGACGAGCAGTACTTC
CDR3aa: CASSSRSADEQYF

j_gene: TRBJ2-7
d_gene: -
abundance: few
v_gene: TRBV19
CDR3nt: TGTGCCAGTAGTGGAGCATGGGACGAGCAGTACTTC
CDR3aa: CASSGAWDEQYF

j_gene: TRBJ1-1
d_gene: -
abundance: -
v_gene: TRBV18
CDR3nt: TGTGCCAGCTCACCACAACAGGCGAACACTGAAGCTTTCTTT
CDR3aa: CASSPQQANTEAFF